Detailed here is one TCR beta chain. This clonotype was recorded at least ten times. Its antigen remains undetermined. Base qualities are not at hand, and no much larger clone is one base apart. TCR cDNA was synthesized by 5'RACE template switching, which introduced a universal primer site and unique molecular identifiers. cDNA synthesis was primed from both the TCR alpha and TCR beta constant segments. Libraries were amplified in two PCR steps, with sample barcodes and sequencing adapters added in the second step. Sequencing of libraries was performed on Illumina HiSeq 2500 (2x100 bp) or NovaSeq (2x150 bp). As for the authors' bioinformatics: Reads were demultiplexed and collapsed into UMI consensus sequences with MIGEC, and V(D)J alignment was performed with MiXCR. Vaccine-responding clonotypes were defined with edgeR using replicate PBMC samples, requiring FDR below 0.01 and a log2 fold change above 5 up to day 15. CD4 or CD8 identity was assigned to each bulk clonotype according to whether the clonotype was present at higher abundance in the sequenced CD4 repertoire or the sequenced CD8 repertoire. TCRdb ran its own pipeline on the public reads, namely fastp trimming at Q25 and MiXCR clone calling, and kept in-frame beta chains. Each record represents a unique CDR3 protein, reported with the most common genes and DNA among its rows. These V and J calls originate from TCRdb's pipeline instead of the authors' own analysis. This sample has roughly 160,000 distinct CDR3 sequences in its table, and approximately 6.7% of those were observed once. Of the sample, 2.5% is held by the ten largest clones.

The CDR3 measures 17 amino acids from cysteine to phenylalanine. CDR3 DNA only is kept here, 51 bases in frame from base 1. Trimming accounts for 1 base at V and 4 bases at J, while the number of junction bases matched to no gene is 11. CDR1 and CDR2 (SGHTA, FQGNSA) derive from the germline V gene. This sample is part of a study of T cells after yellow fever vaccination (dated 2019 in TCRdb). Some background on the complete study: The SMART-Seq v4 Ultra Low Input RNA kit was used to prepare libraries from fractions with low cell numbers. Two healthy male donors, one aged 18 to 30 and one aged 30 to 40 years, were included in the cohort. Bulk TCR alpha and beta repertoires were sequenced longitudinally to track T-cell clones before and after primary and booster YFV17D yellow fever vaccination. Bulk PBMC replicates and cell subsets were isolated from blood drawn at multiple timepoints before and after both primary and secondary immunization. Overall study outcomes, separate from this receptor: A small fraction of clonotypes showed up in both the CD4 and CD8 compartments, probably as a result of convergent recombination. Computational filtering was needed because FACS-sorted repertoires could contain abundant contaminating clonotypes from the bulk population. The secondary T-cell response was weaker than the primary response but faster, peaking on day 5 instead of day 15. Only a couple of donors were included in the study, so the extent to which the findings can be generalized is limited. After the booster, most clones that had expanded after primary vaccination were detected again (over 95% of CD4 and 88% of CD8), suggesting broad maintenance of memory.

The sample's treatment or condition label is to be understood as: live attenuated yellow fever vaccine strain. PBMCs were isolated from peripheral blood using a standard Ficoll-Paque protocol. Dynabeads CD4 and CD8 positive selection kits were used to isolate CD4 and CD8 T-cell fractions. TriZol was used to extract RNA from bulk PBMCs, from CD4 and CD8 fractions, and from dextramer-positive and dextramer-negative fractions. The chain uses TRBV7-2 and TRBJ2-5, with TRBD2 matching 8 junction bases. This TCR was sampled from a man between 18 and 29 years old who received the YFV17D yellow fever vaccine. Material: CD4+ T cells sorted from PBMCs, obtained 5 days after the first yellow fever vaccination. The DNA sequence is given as TGTGCCAGCAGCTTAGGGCCCGGCGGGGGGAATCGAGAGACCCAGTACTTC. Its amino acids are CASSLGPGGGNRETQYF.